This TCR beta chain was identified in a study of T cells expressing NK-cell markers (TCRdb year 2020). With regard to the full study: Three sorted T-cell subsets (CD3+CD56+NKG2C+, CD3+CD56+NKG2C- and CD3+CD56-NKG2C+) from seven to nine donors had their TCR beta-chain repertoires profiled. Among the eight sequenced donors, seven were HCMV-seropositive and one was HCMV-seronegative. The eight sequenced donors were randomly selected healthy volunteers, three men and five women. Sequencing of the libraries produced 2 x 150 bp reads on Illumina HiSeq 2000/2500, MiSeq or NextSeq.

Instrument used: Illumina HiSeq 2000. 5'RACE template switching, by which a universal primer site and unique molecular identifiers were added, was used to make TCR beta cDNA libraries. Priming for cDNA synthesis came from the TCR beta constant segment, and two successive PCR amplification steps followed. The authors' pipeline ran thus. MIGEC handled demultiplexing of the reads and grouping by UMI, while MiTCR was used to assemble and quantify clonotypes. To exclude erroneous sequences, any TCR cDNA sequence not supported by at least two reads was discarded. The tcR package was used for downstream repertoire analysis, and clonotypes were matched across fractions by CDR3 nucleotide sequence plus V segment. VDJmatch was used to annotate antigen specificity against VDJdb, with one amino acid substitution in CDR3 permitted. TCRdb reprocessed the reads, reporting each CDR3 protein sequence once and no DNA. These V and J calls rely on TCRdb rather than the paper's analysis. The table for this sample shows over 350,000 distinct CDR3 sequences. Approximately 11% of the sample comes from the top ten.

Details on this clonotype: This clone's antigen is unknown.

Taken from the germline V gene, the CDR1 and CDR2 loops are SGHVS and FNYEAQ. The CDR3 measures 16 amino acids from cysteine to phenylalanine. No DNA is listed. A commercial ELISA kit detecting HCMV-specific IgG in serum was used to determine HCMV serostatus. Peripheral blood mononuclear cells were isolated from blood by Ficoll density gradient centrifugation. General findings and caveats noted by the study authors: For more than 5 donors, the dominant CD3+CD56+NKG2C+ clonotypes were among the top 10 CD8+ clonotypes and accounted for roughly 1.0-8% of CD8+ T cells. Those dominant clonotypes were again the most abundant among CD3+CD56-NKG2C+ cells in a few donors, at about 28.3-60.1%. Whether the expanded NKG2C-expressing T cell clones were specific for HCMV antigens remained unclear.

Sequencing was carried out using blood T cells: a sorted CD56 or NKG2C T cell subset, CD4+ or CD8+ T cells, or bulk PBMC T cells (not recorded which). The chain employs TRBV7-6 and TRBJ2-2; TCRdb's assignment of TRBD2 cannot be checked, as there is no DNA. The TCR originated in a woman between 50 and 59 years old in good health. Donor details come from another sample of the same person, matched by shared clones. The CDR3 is CASSLLASGSTGELFF.